Below are 23 T cell receptor delta chains sequenced from a single sample in a study of gamma-delta chains in newborns, infants, children. TCRdb reapplied CATT to the reads. Here the sample spans 8,500 to 14,000 delta-chain clones, around 8.8% being singletons. Sequencing was carried out using blood. The receptor set was obtained from a child who was a newborn, infant or young child, either healthy, febrile or measles-vaccinated (not recorded which).

This clone was seen a handful of times. V usage is TRDV1 and J usage is TRDJ2; D possibly corresponds to TRDD2 (6 bases). V lost 11 bases and J lost 5, with 33 bases in between. CDR3 size: 19 residues. CDR1 is TSWWSYY, CDR2 QGS, per germline. The CDR3 region is CALLHLAFRARDTTAQLFF. The CDR3 region has the DNA TGTGCTTTGCTTCACTTGGCCTTCCGGGCGCGGGACACCACAGCACAACTCTTCTTT.

This chain uses TRDV2 with TRDJ1, with 12 bases lining up with TRDD3. The V segment lost 3 bases and the J segment 3 bases; nucleotides outside the gene matches: 10. This CDR3 is 17 amino acids long. Germline-derived CDR1 and CDR2 are GEAIGNYY and EKD. The CDR3 protein is CACDQLGDTGVADKLIF. CDR3 DNA: TGTGCCTGTGACCAACTGGGGGATACAGGCGTGGCCGATAAACTCATCTTT.

This clone was observed a few times. This rearrangement joins TRDV2 to TRDJ1; D remains ambiguous. The CDR3 is 15 residues long. V dropped 1 base and J dropped 2 bases, with 13 bases sitting between them. Germline CDR1 and CDR2: GEAIGNYY and EKD. The chain's CDR3 is CACDTLALSTDKLIF. CDR3 sequence (DNA): TGTGCCTGTGACACTTTAGCCCTCTCAACCGATAAACTCATCTTT.

Without a V gene call, the J gene is given as TRDJ2. The CDR3 sequence is 15 residues long. The CDR3 DNA reads as TGTGCCTGTGACACGATTGGGCCGGGCACAGCACAACTCTTCTTT. As protein: CACDTIGPGTAQLFF.

A word on this clone: A clone one base away is much larger, so this may be a read error. The rearrangement uses TRDV2 and TRDJ3; 11 nucleotides align to TRDD3. The J gene, absent from TCRdb, was called here by matching the DNA to germline. The germline V gene has CDR1 GEAIGNYY and CDR2 EKD. The ends lost 5 bases at V and 0 bases at J; junction bases unmatched: 5. The CDR3 is 18 amino acids. CDR3: CACVSTGGYSWDTRQMFF. CDR3 sequence (DNA): TGTGCCTGTGTCAGTACTGGGGGATACTCCTGGGACACCCGACAGATGTTTTTC.

This CDR3 reads CACDTFGEAVGDTVSWDTRQMFF. CDR3 DNA sequence: TGTGCCTGTGACACGTTTGGTGAGGCGGTGGGGGATACGGTTTCCTGGGACACCCGACAGATGTTTTTC. The gene calls are TRDV2 and TRDJ3; 11 bases align to TRDD3. Because TCRdb records no J gene, it was assigned here through a match of the DNA to germline. Germline V lookup: CDR1 GEAIGNYY, CDR2 EKD. V dropped 1 base and J dropped 1; count of bases not matched to a gene: 17. This CDR3 is 23 amino acids long.

The J gene is TRDJ3, the V gene TRDV2; 7 bases are shared with TRDD3. V lost 2 bases and J lost 2; bases outside the gene matches: 11. Germline V gene data show CDR1 as GEAIGNYY and CDR2 as EKD. The CDR3 runs to 19 residues. This CDR3 is CACDSTGDRSAWDTRQMFF. The CDR3 coding sequence is TGTGCCTGTGACAGTACTGGGGATAGGAGCGCCTGGGACACCCGACAGATGTTTTTC.

This clone was seen a handful of times. The chain carries TRDV1 and TRDJ1, with D unclear. Germline CDR1 and CDR2: TSWWSYY and QGS. The V end was cut by 5 bases, the J end by 0 bases, with 10 bases between. The CDR3 has 14 residues. CDR3 in DNA: TGTGCTCTTGGGATCCCCGGCTACACCGATAAACTCATCTTT. This gives the protein CALGIPGYTDKLIF.

This sequence joins TRDV2 and TRDJ1; TRDD3 agrees at 13 bases. The CDR3 length is 16 residues. Germline values: CDR1 GEAIGNYY, CDR2 EKD. Trimming took 4 bases from V and 0 from J; bases not matched to a gene: 4. In DNA, the CDR3 is TGTGCCTGTGAACTACTGGGGGATACGTACACCGATAAACTCATCTTT. Translating gives CACELLGDTYTDKLIF.

The chain recombines TRDV2 with TRDJ1; 11 bases fit TRDD3. No J segment appears in TCRdb, so it was assigned here by matching the sequence to germline. Germline assignment: CDR1 GEAIGNYY and CDR2 EKD. The CDR3 is 17 residues long. V dropped 0 bases and J dropped 7; count of bases not matched to a gene: 12. The CDR3 is CACDTAYGGYAGSKLIF. The CDR3 region has the DNA TGTGCCTGTGACACCGCGTATGGGGGATACGCGGGGTCTAAACTCATCTTT.

This clone was counted a few times. V usage is TRDV2 and J usage is TRDJ3, with 9 positions matching TRDD3. Germline CDR1 GEAIGNYY, CDR2 EKD. This CDR3 spans 19 amino acids. The V and J ends lost 3 bases and 0 bases, in that order; junction bases with no gene match: 8. Written as DNA, the CDR3 is TGTGCCTGTGACGTGCTGGGGGATGCAAGCTCCTGGGACACCCGACAGATGTTTTTC. It yields the protein CACDVLGDASSWDTRQMFF.

This clone was observed a few times. The V gene is TRDV2, the J gene TRDJ2, with D maybe TRDD3 (5 bases). This CDR3 has 17 residues. The germline gives CDR1 GEAIGNYY, CDR2 EKD. Trimming shortened V by 0 bases and J by 4 bases, and 17 bases separated the two germline ends. In DNA form, the CDR3 reads TGTGCCTGTGACACCGTGGGGACCGCTCGGGGGACAGCACAACTCTTCTTT. This encodes CACDTVGTARGTAQLFF.

This clone was observed a handful of times. V is TRDV1 and J is TRDJ1, with a weak D call TRDD2 (6 bases). Germline values: CDR1 TSWWSYY, CDR2 QGS. This CDR3 contains 17 residues. The V and J ends lost 3 bases and 2 bases respectively, with 19 bases between them. Here the CDR3 DNA reads TGTGCTCTTGGGGAGACTTCCTGGCACCCCTCGACCGATAAACTCATCTTT. The encoded protein is CALGETSWHPSTDKLIF.

A few counts support this clone. The chain combines TRDV2 with TRDJ1; 8 nucleotides agree with TRDD3. Germline V lookup: CDR1 GEAIGNYY, CDR2 EKD. V lost 2 bases to trimming and J lost 3 bases; unmatched junction nucleotides: 16. This CDR3 comprises 18 residues. This CDR3 reads CACDIVSGIRKTPDKLIF. For the CDR3, the DNA is TGTGCCTGTGACATCGTCTCTGGGATACGTAAAACTCCCGATAAACTCATCTTT.

This clone was counted only a few times. This chain connects TRDV2 to TRDJ3, with unresolved D. V was clipped by 0 bases and J by 5 bases, with 16 bases between them. Germline V lookup: CDR1 GEAIGNYY, CDR2 EKD. This CDR3 has 18 residues. In DNA, the CDR3 is TGTGCCTGTGACACCGCTCTCGGGCAGGCCCGGGACACCCGACAGATGTTTTTC. Protein: CACDTALGQARDTRQMFF.

In its sample, this clone was seen a few times. This may stem from a read error, because a much larger clone lies one nucleotide away. Other nucleotide sequences in the sample specify the same CDR3. The rearrangement links TRDV2 to TRDJ3; 7 nucleotides agree with TRDD3. The V and J ends lost 1 base and 0 bases, in that order; junction bases with no gene match: 5. This CDR3 region has 18 residues. Germline V CDR1 and CDR2: GEAIGNYY, EKD. The CDR3 coding sequence is TGTGCCTGTGACACTGGGGGACACAGCTCCTGGGACACCCGACAGATGTTTTTC. This translates into CACDTGGHSSWDTRQMFF.

The sample holds a few counts of this clone. This chain joins TRDV2 and TRDJ3; 8 bases agree with TRDD3. The CDR3 has 20 residues. Germline V lookup: CDR1 GEAIGNYY, CDR2 EKD. With 3 bases clipped from V and 0 bases from J, the junction kept 12 bases outside the gene matches. The CDR3 loop is CACDSSWGTTSSWDTRQMFF. The CDR3 DNA follows: TGTGCCTGTGACTCCTCCTGGGGGACAACTAGCTCCTGGGACACCCGACAGATGTTTTTC.

The rearrangement joins TRDV2 to TRDJ1, with 7 bases matching TRDD3. CDR1 GEAIGNYY and CDR2 EKD come from the germline V gene. V was clipped by 1 base and J by 0 bases; unmatched bases: 22. The CDR3 totals 21 residues. The CDR3 reads CACDTVRGEPGGTGDTDKLIF. The CDR3 DNA is TGTGCCTGTGACACTGTGAGAGGAGAGCCTGGGGGTACTGGGGACACCGATAAACTCATCTTT.

V usage is TRDV2 and J usage is TRDJ1; no clear D gene. The J gene, not given by TCRdb, was assigned here from a germline match of the nucleotide sequence. The V and J ends lost 1 base and 0 bases respectively, with 17 bases between them. Looked up from germline, CDR1 is GEAIGNYY and CDR2 is EKD. The CDR3 contains 17 residues. The CDR3 loop is CACDTLLWDPYTDKLIF. CDR3 bases: TGTGCCTGTGACACATTACTGTGGGACCCGTACACCGATAAACTCATCTTT.

This clone was seen more than once but under ten times. CDR3 DNA: TGTGCTCTTGGGAAAGGATTCCCCATGGGGACCTACACCGATAAACTCATCTTT. Translated: CALGKGFPMGTYTDKLIF. The chain combines TRDV1 with TRDJ1, with D perhaps TRDD3 (5 bases). The CDR3 runs to 18 residues. Trimming took off 5 bases at V and 0 bases at J, with 22 bases between the two ends. CDR1 is TSWWSYY and CDR2 is QGS in the germline V gene.

This chain joins TRDV2 and TRDJ1, with 13 bases identical to TRDD3. TCRdb carries no J gene annotation; the J gene was assigned here by matching the DNA with germline. The CDR3 length is 18 residues. Germline CDR1 and CDR2: GEAIGNYY and EKD. V was clipped by 1 base and J by 0 bases; unmatched bases: 7. The CDR3 here is CACDTLLGDTPYTDKLIF. CDR3 nucleotides: TGTGCCTGTGACACGTTACTGGGGGATACGCCGTACACCGATAAACTCATCTTT.

The J gene is TRDJ1, the V gene TRDV2; D might be TRDD3 (5 bases). Germline loops: CDR1 GEAIGNYY, CDR2 EKD. This CDR3 region has 18 residues. Trimming removed 0 bases from V and 0 bases from J, with 19 bases in between. CDR3 in amino acids: CACDTPWEVRAYTDKLIF. CDR3 bases: TGTGCCTGTGACACCCCCTGGGAGGTTCGTGCGTACACCGATAAACTCATCTTT.

The sample holds a few counts of this clone. V usage is TRDV2 and J usage is TRDJ1; TRDD3 agrees at 9 bases. Germline-derived CDR1 and CDR2 are GEAIGNYY and EKD. This CDR3 spans 18 amino acids. The J segment lost 0 bases and the V segment lost 1 base, leaving 11 bases of the junction unmatched. CDR3 sequence reads: CACDTLSTGGLYTDKLIF. CDR3 in DNA: TGTGCCTGTGACACTTTATCTACTGGGGGACTTTACACCGATAAACTCATCTTT.